Following are 26 T cell receptor beta chains from one sample sequenced in a study of Ad26.COV2.S vaccination and SARS-CoV-2 variants. Described treatment: about 20 received Ad26.COV2.S at low or high dose, single or two shots; roughly 5 received placebo; per-sample allocation not given. All samples were drawn on day 63, counting from the first vaccine or placebo injection. Method: immunoSEQ multiplex PCR; TCRdb's copy keeps in-frame clones and lacks some. The sample records hundreds of thousands of clones, about 89% being singletons. Material: peripheral blood, obtained in a trial of Ad26.COV2.S vaccine versus placebo. The receptors shown here come from a person aged 18-65 years who received the Ad26.COV2.S COVID-19 vaccine or a placebo.

This rearrangement joins TRBV12-3 or TRBV12-4 to TRBJ1-2; D is uncertain. The V end lost 6 bases, the J end lost 5 bases, and 13 bases lay between the germline ends. This CDR3 is built from 13 residues. As DNA, the CDR3 is TGTGCCAGCAGCCCGGCGGGGATTTATGGCTACACCTTC. Translation gives CASSPAGIYGYTF.

The CDR3, as DNA: TGTGCCAGCAGTGATGGGGTGCAGGAGACCCAGTACTTC. Its protein product is CASSDGVQETQYF. This sequence joins TRBV2 and TRBJ2-5; D is unresolved. Deletions cut 3 bases from V and 5 bases from J, with 10 bases between. The length of the CDR3 is 13 residues. Germline CDR1 reads SNHLY; CDR2 reads FYNNEI.

The chain employs TRBV7-9 and TRBJ1-2; 9 nucleotides line up with TRBD1. J lost 7 bases, V lost 5 bases, and 5 bases had no gene match. This CDR3 has 13 amino acids. Germline CDR1 SEHNR, CDR2 FQNEAQ (reference sequence). Here the CDR3 reads CASSPDRGPGYTF. CDR3 nucleotides: TGTGCCAGCAGCCCGGACAGGGGCCCTGGCTACACCTTC.

The chain carries TRBV24-1 and TRBJ1-2; D remains ambiguous. The CDR3 extends over 14 amino acids. Germline V gives CDR1 KGHDR, CDR2 SFDVKD. Trimming removed 2 bases at V and 2 bases at J, with 8 bases between. DNA for the CDR3: TGTGCCACCAGTGATTCTCAGATAAACTATGGCTACACCTTC. The encoded protein is CATSDSQINYGYTF.

The genes are TRBV12-3 or TRBV12-4 and TRBJ1-2, with no clear D. There are 12 residues in the CDR3. V was trimmed by 3 bases and J by 8 bases, leaving 10 bases between them. The CDR3, as DNA: TGTGCCAGCAGTTTTAAGGTATTCGGCTACACCTTC. The encoded protein is CASSFKVFGYTF.

CDR3 nucleotide sequence: TGTGCCACCAGTGATTTGCGAGGGGGCCTCTGTATGAACACTGAAGCTTTCTTT. Protein: CATSDLRGGLCMNTEAFF. The chain carries TRBV24-1 and TRBJ1-1; TRBD1 aligns across 7 bases. V was clipped by 0 bases and J by 0 bases; unmatched bases: 9. Germline lookup yields CDR1 KGHDR and CDR2 SFDVKD. The CDR3 extends over 18 amino acids.

The chain couples TRBV11-2 to TRBJ2-1; 9 bases agree with TRBD2. The CDR3 is 15 residues long. Germline CDR1 and CDR2: SGHAT and FQNNGV. V lost 5 bases and J lost 2; bases outside the gene matches: 4. The chain's CDR3 is CASSQTSGPYNEQFF. Here the CDR3 DNA reads TGTGCCAGCAGCCAGACTAGCGGACCCTACAATGAGCAGTTCTTC.

The chain links TRBV9 to TRBJ2-7; 10 bases are a match to TRBD2. CDR1 and CDR2 from the germline V gene are SGDLS and YYNGEE. The junction had 10 bases not matched to a gene; V was cut back by 2 bases and J by 5 bases. This CDR3 contains 16 residues. DNA of the CDR3: TGTGCCAGCAGCGTGGGCCCCCTAGCGGGAGAGGACGAGCAGTACTTC. Amino acid sequence: CASSVGPLAGEDEQYF.

The rearrangement links TRBV5-4 to TRBJ2-3, with 9 positions matching TRBD2. Germline CDR1 and CDR2: SGHNT and YYREEE (reference sequence). With V trimmed by 8 bases and J by 5 bases, 15 bases remained unmatched. This CDR3 is 16 amino acids long. CDR3 region: CASGAGGGRARDTQYF. For the CDR3, the DNA is TGTGCCAGTGGAGCTGGGGGCGGGAGGGCGAGAGATACGCAGTATTTT.

The V gene is TRBV6-1, the J gene TRBJ2-2; no definite D call. This CDR3 is 15 amino acids long. Germline loops: CDR1 MNHNS, CDR2 SASEGT. Trimming removed 1 base from V and 3 bases from J, with 9 bases in between. CDR3 nucleotides: TGTGCCAGCAGTGAAGGGCAGAGCTACACCGGGGAGCTGTTTTTT. Translating it yields CASSEGQSYTGELFF.

This chain connects TRBV6-5 to TRBJ1-2; 9 bases are shared with TRBD1. The CDR3 contains 15 residues. Unmatched junction bases numbered 12, after V lost 5 bases and J lost 8 bases. Per the germline V gene, CDR1 is MNHEY and CDR2 is SVGAGI. CDR3 DNA sequence: TGTGCCAGCAGTATGACAGGCCGTGGGACAGGGGGCTACACCTTC. It specifies CASSMTGRGTGGYTF.

This chain joins TRBV7-9 and TRBJ2-5, with D unresolved. Germline V CDR1 and CDR2: SEHNR, FQNEAQ (reference sequence). Deletions cut 1 base from V and 9 bases from J, with 15 bases between. The CDR3 loop spans 14 amino acids. CDR3 residues: CASSLEVSKRPQYF. Here the CDR3 DNA reads TGTGCCAGCAGCTTAGAGGTTTCTAAGAGACCCCAGTACTTC.

Remarks on this clone: At one end, the junction sequence differs from germline, possibly due to a read error. The V call is TRBV3-1 (or the pseudogene TRBV3-2), the J call TRBJ1-3, with 7 bases matching TRBD1. CDR3 length: 12 residues. CDR1 LGHDT and CDR2 YNNKEL come from the germline V gene (reference sequence). The DNA of the CDR3 is TGTGCCAGCGGCCAGGGGGGGAACACCATATATTTT. Its protein product is CASGQGGNTIYF.

This rearrangement joins TRBV19 to TRBJ2-5; the match to TRBD1 covers 11 bases. Looked up from germline, CDR1 is LNHDA and CDR2 is SQIVND (reference sequence). Losses at the gene ends were 2 bases for V and 5 bases for J; bases not matched to a gene: 7. This CDR3 contains 16 residues. CDR3 in amino acids: CASSILRTGGRETQYF. The CDR3 DNA reads as TGTGCCAGTAGTATATTGCGGACAGGGGGCCGGGAGACCCAGTACTTC. The full variable domain, with the rest looked up from reference TRBV19 and TRBJ2-5, is DGGITQSPKYLFRKEGQNVTLSCEQNLNHDAMYWYRQDPGQGLRLIYYSQIVNDFQKGDIAEGYSVSREKKESFPLTVTSAQKNPTAFYLCASSILRTGGRETQYFGPGTRLLVL.

The rearrangement links TRBV10-3 to TRBJ1-1; D may be TRBD1 (6 bases). The CDR3 extends over 15 amino acids. Per the germline V gene, CDR1 is ENHRY and CDR2 is SYGVKD. Trimming took off 3 bases at V and 0 bases at J, with 11 bases between the two ends. The CDR3 protein is CAISETQGLNTEAFF. For the CDR3, the DNA is TGTGCCATCAGTGAAACACAGGGACTGAACACTGAAGCTTTCTTT.

This chain uses TRBV7-2 with TRBJ2-5; 7 bases agree with TRBD1. CDR3 length: 15 amino acids. Germline V gives CDR1 SGHTA, CDR2 FQGNSA. Losses at the gene ends were 5 bases for V and 3 bases for J; bases not matched to a gene: 9. The CDR3 here is CASSPRTGQEETQYF. The DNA for the CDR3 is TGTGCCAGCAGCCCCCGGACAGGACAGGAAGAGACCCAGTACTTC.

The chain combines TRBV10-1 with TRBJ2-5; the D is unclear. V shed 5 bases and J shed 2 bases, with 6 bases lying between them. CDR1 is WNHNN and CDR2 is SYGVQD in the germline V gene (reference sequence). The CDR3 contains 12 residues. The CDR3 reads CASSSGQETQYF. DNA for the CDR3: TGCGCCAGCAGTTCCGGGCAAGAGACCCAGTACTTC.

The chain has TRBV18 and TRBJ2-1, with D hard to call. CDR1 and CDR2 (germline): KGHSH, LQKENI. This CDR3 spans 12 amino acids. The V gene lost 6 bases and the J gene lost 5 bases, with 8 bases spanning the gap. The CDR3 spells CASSSYDNEQFF. In nucleotides, the CDR3 is TGTGCCAGCTCGTCGTACGACAATGAGCAGTTCTTC.

This chain connects TRBV18 to TRBJ2-1; D is tentatively TRBD1 or TRBD2 (5 bases each). Germline V gene data show CDR1 as KGHSH and CDR2 as LQKENI. V lost 3 bases and J 6 bases, leaving 18 bases between the germline ends. This CDR3 is built from 16 residues. The CDR3 loop reads CASSPRGRETLNEQFF. CDR3 coding DNA: TGTGCCAGCTCACCTCGGGGACGGGAAACCCTCAATGAGCAGTTCTTC.

The chain carries TRBV18 and TRBJ1-1, with D tentatively TRBD1 (6 bases). V was cut by 2 bases and J by 6 bases, with 13 bases left in between. This CDR3 is 14 amino acids long. CDR1 KGHSH and CDR2 LQKENI come from the germline V gene. CDR3 DNA sequence: TGTGCCAGCTCACCATCAGGGGCCGGGGCTGAAGCTTTCTTT. Translated, it gives CASSPSGAGAEAFF.

The chain couples TRBV3-1 (or the pseudogene TRBV3-2) to TRBJ2-2; D remains ambiguous. V lost 4 bases to trimming and J lost 7 bases, with 10 bases between them. The CDR3 loop spans 13 amino acids. Germline lookup yields CDR1 LGHDT and CDR2 YNNKEL (reference sequence). The CDR3 reads CASSLGKLGELFF. The CDR3 bases are TGTGCCAGCAGCCTAGGGAAGCTCGGGGAGCTGTTTTTT.

The chain recombines TRBV5-1 with TRBJ2-3; 13 bases agree with TRBD2. Germline CDR1 is SGHRS and CDR2 is YFSETQ. This CDR3 is 15 amino acids long. V lost 5 bases, J lost 5 bases, and 5 bases stayed unmatched. CDR3 DNA: TGCGCCAGCAGTTTCGGACTAGCGGGAGTAGATACGCAGTATTTT. Translated: CASSFGLAGVDTQYF.

The rearrangement links TRBV5-1 to TRBJ1-1; D gene unclear. The germline V and J ends were trimmed by 7 bases and 5 bases, with 18 bases remaining between them. In germline, CDR1 is SGHRS, CDR2 YFSETQ. The CDR3 is 14 amino acids. In DNA, the CDR3 is TGCGCCAGCCGGAAATCTAGCGGGGTGACTGAAGCTTTCTTT. Translating gives CASRKSSGVTEAFF. Together with reference TRBV5-1 and TRBJ1-1, the CDR3 gives the full variable domain: KAGVTQTPRYLIKTRGQQVTLSCSPISGHRSVSWYQQTPGQGLQFLFEYFSETQRNKGNFPGRFSGRQFSNSRSEMNVSTLELGDSALYLCASRKSSGVTEAFFGQGTRLTVV.

This clone turned up a few times. This chain connects TRBV3-1 (or the pseudogene TRBV3-2) to TRBJ1-1; TRBD1 is a possible D gene (6 bases). From germline, CDR1 is LGHDT and CDR2 YNNKEL (reference sequence). V was pared by 4 bases and J by 2 bases, with 8 bases between. The CDR3 totals 13 residues. CDR3 coding DNA: TGTGCCAGCAGCCCACAGGGTAACACTGAAGCTTTCTTT. This encodes CASSPQGNTEAFF.

The chain employs TRBV27 and TRBJ2-7, with 8 bases aligning to TRBD2. The CDR3 sequence is 15 residues long. CDR1 and CDR2 from the germline V gene are MNHEY and SMNVEV (reference sequence). V lost 2 bases, J lost 0 bases, and 3 bases stayed unmatched. The DNA for the CDR3 is TGTGCCAGCAGTTTACTTAGCGGGATCTCCTACGAGCAGTACTTC. It is translated as CASSLLSGISYEQYF.

The genes are TRBV5-1 and TRBJ1-6; the match to TRBD1 covers 9 bases. Per germline, CDR1 SGHRS and CDR2 YFSETQ. After removal of 4 bases from V and 5 bases from J, the junction contained 1 base not matched to a gene. The length of the CDR3 is 14 residues. The CDR3 DNA is TGCGCCAGCAGCCGGACAGGGGATAATTCACCCCTCCACTTT. Translated: CASSRTGDNSPLHF.